Each of the 23 T cell receptor beta chains below was sequenced from the same sample in a study of T cell repertoires in cytomegalovirus infection (dated by TCRdb to between 2018 and 2020). TCRdb shows the sequencer as Illumina HiSeq 1500. TCRdb handled the public reads itself, with Q25 trimming in fastp and clone calling in MiXCR, and kept productive beta chains. Each entry is one CDR3 protein sequence, shown with its most common DNA and genes. The sample data list about 160,000 distinct CDR3 sequences, and 15% to 20% of these were observed just once. In total, the top ten clones hold around 20% of the sample. Input material: CD8+ T cells from PBMCs. These receptors were collected from a human donor in good health (CMV status not recorded). Some clones in this sample may be carry-over from other donors' samples.

This clonotype appeared a few times. The chain links TRBV2 to TRBJ2-7; 8 nucleotides agree with TRBD1. In germline, CDR1 is SNHLY, CDR2 FYNNEI. The CDR3 spans 17 residues. V lost 5 bases and J lost 0; bases outside the gene matches: 12. Here the CDR3 reads CASSSLPGGSSSYEQYF. CDR3 sequence (DNA): TGTGCCAGCAGTAGTCTTCCAGGGGGCTCGAGCTCCTACGAGCAGTACTTC.

This clonotype appeared many times. The chain employs TRBV7-8 and TRBJ2-1; tentative D call: TRBD1 (6 bases). This CDR3 has 16 residues. V was pared by 2 bases and J by 7 bases, with 18 bases between. From germline, CDR1 is SGHVS and CDR2 FQNEAQ. The CDR3 nucleotides read TGTGCCAGCAGCTTAAGGGGGACGGCCACAACTAATGAGCAGTTCTTC. Translation: CASSLRGTATTNEQFF.

Only a few counts were recorded for this clonotype. The CDR3 DNA reads TGTGCCACCAGTGATCCCATCTACAATGAGCAGTTCTTC. Translation: CATSDPIYNEQFF. V and J are TRBV24-1 and TRBJ2-1; D ambiguous. Trimming cost V 3 bases and J 3 bases, with 5 bases left between them. Germline CDR1 is KGHDR and CDR2 is SFDVKD. This CDR3 spans 13 amino acids.

The rearrangement joins TRBV7-2 to TRBJ2-3; 7 bases agree with TRBD2. The germline CDR1 and CDR2 sequences are SGHTA and FQGNSA. The V and J ends lost 1 base and 4 bases, in that order; junction bases with no gene match: 8. This CDR3 contains 16 residues. CDR3 nucleotide sequence: TGTGCCAGCAGCTTAGAAGGTGGCGGGAGTGCAGATACGCAGTATTTT. Translated: CASSLEGGGSADTQYF.

This chain uses TRBV6-2 or TRBV6-3 with TRBJ2-1; 8 bases line up with TRBD1. Germline V gives CDR1 MNHEY, CDR2 SVGEGT. The CDR3 is made up of 15 amino acids. The junction had 4 bases not matched to a gene; V was cut back by 4 bases and J by 2 bases. The CDR3 coding sequence is TGTGCCAGCAGTTTCTTCAGGGGGCCCTACAATGAGCAGTTCTTC. This translates into CASSFFRGPYNEQFF.

In its sample, this clonotype was seen a few times. J is TRBJ1-1 and V is TRBV11-3; D is perhaps TRBD1 (6 bases). CDR3 length: 14 amino acids. Trimming removed 5 bases from V and 6 bases from J, with 16 bases in between. Germline CDR1 and CDR2: SGHNT and YENEEA. The CDR3 DNA is TGTGCCAGCAGCATCAACAGGGAAGCTCCTGAAGCTTTCTTT. Translated: CASSINREAPEAFF.

This clonotype came up a few times. V is TRBV20-1 and J is TRBJ2-4, with TRBD1 identical over 9 bases. V gave up 6 bases and J gave up 6 bases; unmatched junction bases: 18. The CDR3 sequence is 17 residues long. Germline-derived CDR1 and CDR2 are DFQATT and SNEGSKA (reference sequence). The CDR3 DNA is TGCAGTGCCTTAGTAGGGGACAGGGACGCCTTGGGAAACATTCAGTACTTC. This gives the protein CSALVGDRDALGNIQYF.

The chain uses TRBV29-1 and TRBJ2-7; 7 positions agree with TRBD2. Germline lookup yields CDR1 SQVTM and CDR2 ANQGSEA. The CDR3 sequence is 14 residues long. J gave up 3 bases and V 1 base, and 6 bases lay outside the gene matches. For the CDR3, the DNA is TGCAGCGTTGAAGGTACTAGCGACAGCTACGAGCAGTACTTC. This gives the protein CSVEGTSDSYEQYF.

This clonotype was seen a handful of times. The chain couples TRBV29-1 to TRBJ1-4; D is uncertain. CDR1 is SQVTM and CDR2 is ANQGSEA in the germline V gene. This CDR3 region has 14 residues. V was trimmed by 0 bases and J by 0 bases, leaving 5 bases between them. CDR3 coding DNA: TGCAGCGTTGAAGAGGCCTCAACTAATGAAAAACTGTTTTTT. Translation gives CSVEEASTNEKLFF. Based on the CDR3 plus reference TRBV29-1 and TRBJ1-4, the full variable domain is SAVISQKPSRDICQRGTSLTIQCQVDSQVTMMFWYRQQPGQSLTLIATANQGSEATYESGFVIDKFPISRPNLTFSTLTVSNMSPEDSSIYLCSVEEASTNEKLFFGSGTQLSVL.

This clonotype occurred many times. This chain links TRBV6-1 with TRBJ1-2; D call uncertain. CDR1 is MNHNS and CDR2 is SASEGT in the germline V gene. V dropped 0 bases and J dropped 12 bases, with 17 bases sitting between them. The CDR3 extends over 14 amino acids. The CDR3: CASSEADGYSTDTF. As DNA, the CDR3 is TGTGCCAGCAGTGAAGCGGACGGTTACAGCACTGACACCTTC.

The J gene is TRBJ1-1, the V gene TRBV7-8; D possibly corresponds to TRBD1 (5 bases). The CDR3 runs 18 residues. V was trimmed by 3 bases and J by 4 bases, leaving 24 bases between them. Germline V gives CDR1 SGHVS, CDR2 FQNEAQ. The CDR3 DNA is TGTGCCAGCAGCTTTCAAACAGGACATCTTAAGAGGGGCACTGAAGCTTTCTTT. Translating it yields CASSFQTGHLKRGTEAFF. Together with reference TRBV7-8 and TRBJ1-1, the CDR3 gives the full variable domain: GAGVSQSPRYKVAKRGQDVALRCDPISGHVSLFWYQQALGQGPEFLTYFQNEAQLDKSGLPSDRFFAERPEGSVSTLKIQRTQQEDSAVYLCASSFQTGHLKRGTEAFFGQGTRLTVV.

CDR3 coding DNA: TGTGCCAGCAGCTCTCCAGGGGGCCCGAACGACGAGCAGTACTTC. Its translation is CASSSPGGPNDEQYF. The chain joins TRBV7-2 to TRBJ2-7, with TRBD1 identical over 8 bases. This CDR3 contains 15 residues. V was pared by 4 bases and J by 5 bases, with 10 bases of the junction left unmatched. Germline lookup yields CDR1 SGHTA and CDR2 FQGNSA.

This clonotype was recorded a few times. The chain has TRBV28 and TRBJ2-7; the D gene is possibly TRBD1 (7 bases). The CDR3 is 14 residues long. Trimming pared 2 bases from V and 5 bases from J, leaving 13 bases between. CDR1 and CDR2 from the germline V gene are MDHEN and SYDVKM. The CDR3 is CASSLRGQGDEQYF. The CDR3 DNA follows: TGTGCCAGCAGTTTACGGGGGCAGGGGGACGAGCAGTACTTC.

V gene TRBV19 combines with J gene TRBJ2-2, with 8 bases identical to TRBD1. V gave up 6 bases and J gave up 5 bases; unmatched junction bases: 11. The CDR3 length is 16 residues. Germline CDR1 LNHDA, CDR2 SQIVND (reference sequence). Here the CDR3 DNA reads TGTGCCAGTAGGACCCGGACAGGGCGAGGGACCGGGGAGCTGTTTTTT. Translation gives CASRTRTGRGTGELFF. The complete variable domain, with remaining parts taken from reference TRBV19 and TRBJ2-2, reads DGGITQSPKYLFRKEGQNVTLSCEQNLNHDAMYWYRQDPGQGLRLIYYSQIVNDFQKGDIAEGYSVSREKKESFPLTVTSAQKNPTAFYLCASRTRTGRGTGELFFGEGSRLTVL.

The chain has TRBV7-2 and TRBJ2-7; TRBD2 matches at 15 bases. Germline V gene data show CDR1 as SGHTA and CDR2 as FQGNSA. The CDR3 is made up of 17 amino acids. Germline trimming cut 4 bases from V and 1 base from J; bases unmatched to any gene: 5. The CDR3 region has the DNA TGTGCCAGCAGCTGGACTAGCGGGGGGGAAAGGTCCTACGAGCAGTACTTC. Its protein product is CASSWTSGGERSYEQYF. Based on the CDR3 plus reference TRBV7-2 and TRBJ2-7, the full variable domain is GAGVSQSPSNKVTEKGKDVELRCDPISGHTALYWYRQSLGQGLEFLIYFQGNSAPDKSGLPSDRFSAERTGGSVSTLTIQRTQQEDSAVYLCASSWTSGGERSYEQYFGPGTRLTVT.

Ten or more counts support this clonotype. The V gene is TRBV7-8, the J gene TRBJ1-1; D is unresolved. CDR1 and CDR2 (germline): SGHVS, FQNEAQ. CDR3 length: 14 amino acids. V lost 2 bases to trimming and J lost 1 base, with 8 bases between them. CDR3 DNA sequence: TGTGCCAGCAGCTTACAGACGGGGAACACTGAAGCTTTCTTT. This sequence encodes CASSLQTGNTEAFF.

This chain connects TRBV7-2 to TRBJ2-3; D is unresolved. Germline CDR1 is SGHTA and CDR2 is FQGNSA. Trimming stripped 3 bases from V and 6 bases from J, with 10 bases between. The CDR3 loop spans 13 amino acids. CDR3 DNA sequence: TGTGCCAGCAGCTTCCGACACCCCGATACGCAGTATTTT. The encoded protein is CASSFRHPDTQYF.

This clonotype has a handful of counts. The V call is TRBV19, the J call TRBJ1-1; D call uncertain. The CDR3 has 11 residues. V lost 3 bases and J lost 7, with 6 bases in between. Germline CDR1 and CDR2: LNHDA and SQIVND (reference sequence). CDR3 nucleotides: TGTGCCAGTAGTATCGGAAGTGAAGCTTTCTTT. Amino acids: CASSIGSEAFF.

The chain couples TRBV28 to TRBJ2-7; D may be TRBD1 (5 bases). V lost 7 bases and J 3 bases, leaving 19 bases between the germline ends. CDR3 length equals 15 residues. Germline V lookup: CDR1 MDHEN, CDR2 SYDVKM. The CDR3 reads CASTPFRQGGYEQYF. In DNA form, the CDR3 reads TGTGCCAGCACCCCCTTCCGGCAGGGCGGCTACGAGCAGTACTTC.

This sequence joins TRBV6-2 or TRBV6-3 and TRBJ1-5; D gene uncertain. V was clipped by 0 bases and J by 6 bases, with 12 bases between them. The CDR3 sequence is 15 residues long. Germline lookup yields CDR1 MNHEY and CDR2 SVGEGT. The CDR3 sequence is CASSYSVKGTQPQHF. The DNA for the CDR3 is TGTGCCAGCAGTTACTCGGTAAAGGGAACTCAGCCCCAGCATTTT.

This clonotype has just a few counts. J is TRBJ2-7 and V is TRBV14; D is ambiguous. Trimming left V 8 bases short and J 3 bases short, with 5 bases between. Per germline, CDR1 SGHDN and CDR2 FVKESK. The CDR3 spans 10 residues. The CDR3 is CASGNYEQYF. The DNA of the CDR3 is TGTGCCAGCGGGAACTACGAGCAGTACTTC.

Only a few counts were recorded for this clonotype. The chain employs TRBV5-4 and TRBJ1-4, with unresolved D. Trimming removed 7 bases at V and 7 bases at J, with 11 bases between. Looked up from germline, CDR1 is SGHNT and CDR2 is YYREEE (reference sequence). There are 12 residues in the CDR3. CDR3 region: CASAPWGEKLFF. Written as DNA, the CDR3 is TGTGCCAGCGCCCCGTGGGGTGAAAAACTGTTTTTT. Full variable domain (missing parts from reference TRBV5-4 and TRBJ1-4): ETGVTQSPTHLIKTRGQQVTLRCSSQSGHNTVSWYQQALGQGPQFIFQYYREEENGRGNFPPRFSGLQFPNYSSELNVNALELDDSALYLCASAPWGEKLFFGSGTQLSVL.

This clonotype showed up just a few times. CDR3 loop: CASSIGQVITEAFF. The DNA for the CDR3 is TGTGCCAGTAGTATAGGACAGGTGATCACTGAAGCTTTCTTT. The J gene is TRBJ1-1, the V gene TRBV19, with D perhaps matching TRBD1 (6 bases). V lost 1 base and J 4 bases, leaving 10 bases between the germline ends. The length of the CDR3 is 14 residues. CDR1 is LNHDA and CDR2 is SQIVND in the germline V gene (reference sequence).